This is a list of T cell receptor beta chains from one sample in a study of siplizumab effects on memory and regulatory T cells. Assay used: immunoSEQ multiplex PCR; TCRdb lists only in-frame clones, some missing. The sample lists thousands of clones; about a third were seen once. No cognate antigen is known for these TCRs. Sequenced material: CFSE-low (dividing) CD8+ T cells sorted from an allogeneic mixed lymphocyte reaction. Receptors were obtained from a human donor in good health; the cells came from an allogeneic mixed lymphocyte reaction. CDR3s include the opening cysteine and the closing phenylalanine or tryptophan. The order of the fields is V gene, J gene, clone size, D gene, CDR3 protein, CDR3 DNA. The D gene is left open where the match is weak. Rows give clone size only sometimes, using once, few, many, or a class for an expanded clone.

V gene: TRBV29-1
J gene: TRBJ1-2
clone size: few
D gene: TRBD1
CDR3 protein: CSGGGQGDYTF
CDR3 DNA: TGCAGCGGGGGGGGACAGGGGGACTACACCTTC

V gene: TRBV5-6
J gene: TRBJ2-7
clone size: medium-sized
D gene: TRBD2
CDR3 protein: CASSLDLAGVDEQYF
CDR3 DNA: TGTGCCAGCAGCTTGGACCTAGCGGGAGTGGATGAGCAGTACTTC

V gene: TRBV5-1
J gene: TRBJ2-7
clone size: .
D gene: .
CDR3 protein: CASSTDGFYEQYF
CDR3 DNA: TGCGCCAGCAGCACGGACGGCTTCTACGAGCAGTACTTC

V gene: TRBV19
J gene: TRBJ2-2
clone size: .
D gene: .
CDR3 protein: CASSPRHTRGTGELFF
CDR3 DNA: TGTGCCAGTAGTCCCCGACACACCAGGGGAACAGGGGAGCTGTTTTTT

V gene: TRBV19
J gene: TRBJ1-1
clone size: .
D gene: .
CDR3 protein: CASIPSAGWRTEAFF
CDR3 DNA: TGTGCCAGTATCCCCTCGGCAGGGTGGCGTACTGAAGCTTTCTTT

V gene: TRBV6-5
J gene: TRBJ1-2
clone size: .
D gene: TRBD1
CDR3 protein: CASRPGGSGYGYTF
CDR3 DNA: TGTGCCAGCAGACCAGGGGGATCTGGCTATGGCTACACCTTC

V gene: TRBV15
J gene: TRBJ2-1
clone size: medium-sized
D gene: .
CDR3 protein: CATSREGVNEQFF
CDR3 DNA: TGTGCCACCAGCAGAGAGGGCGTCAATGAGCAGTTCTTC

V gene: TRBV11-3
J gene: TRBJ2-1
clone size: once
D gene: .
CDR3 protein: CASSLQYNEQFF
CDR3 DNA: TGTGCCAGCAGCTTGCAGTACAATGAGCAGTTCTTC

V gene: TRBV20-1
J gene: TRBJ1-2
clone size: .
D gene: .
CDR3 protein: CSATLGNGYTF
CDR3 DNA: TGCAGTGCCACCCTGGGGAATGGCTACACCTTC

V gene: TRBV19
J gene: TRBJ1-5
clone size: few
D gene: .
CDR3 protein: CASSMWRANNQPQHF
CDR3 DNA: TGTGCCAGTAGTATGTGGAGGGCGAACAATCAGCCCCAGCATTTT

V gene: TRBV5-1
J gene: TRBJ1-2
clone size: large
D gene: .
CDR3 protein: CASSSEGGNYGYTF
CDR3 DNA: TGCGCCAGCAGTTCGGAGGGGGGTAACTATGGCTACACCTTC